These T cell receptor beta chains were read from a single sample in a study of T-cell reconstitution after alpha-beta-depleted transplantation in children. MiXCR, applied by TCRdb to the PCR reads, yields one record per CDR3 protein. Of hundreds of thousands of distinct CDR3 sequences in the sample, about 16% were seen once. The sample consisted of PBMCs, mostly from graft donor cells, taken 360 days after TCRalphabeta/CD19-depleted stem cell transplant. The origin of the receptors is a boy in the first two years of life who had a stem cell transplant for Wiskott-Aldrich syndrome, so the T cells may come from the graft donor. Both conserved end residues are part of each CDR3. The order of the fields is V gene, clone size, D gene, J gene, CDR3 protein, CDR3 DNA. A D gene is named only where the DNA matches it firmly. For some rows the clone size is stated as once, few or many, or as a class when expanded; others skip it.

>TRBV12-3/TRBV12-4|few|TRBD1|TRBJ1-2
CASRKQQGARGYTF
TGTGCCAGCAGGAAGCAACAGGGGGCGCGAGGCTACACCTTC
>TRBV6-2/TRBV6-3|few|TRBD1|TRBJ2-2
CASTGRGLNTGELFF
TGTGCCAGCACCGGCAGGGGGCTCAACACCGGGGAGCTGTTTTTT
>TRBV29-1|NA|NA|TRBJ1-2
CSVETLWPSYTF
TGCAGCGTTGAAACGCTTTGGCCCTCCTACACCTTC
>TRBV6-5|NA|TRBD1|TRBJ2-5
CASSLGTGLSETQYF
TGTGCCAGCAGTTTGGGGACAGGGTTGTCGGAGACCCAGTACTTC
>TRBV6-1|few|NA|TRBJ2-1
CASSRPDLSYNEQFF
TGTGCCAGCAGTCGCCCCGATCTTTCTTACAATGAGCAGTTCTTC
>TRBV6-1|once|NA|TRBJ2-6
CASSEASWGSGANVLTF
TGTGCCAGCAGTGAAGCGTCTTGGGGGTCTGGGGCCAACGTCCTGACTTTC
>TRBV10-3|once|TRBD2|TRBJ2-3
CAIRVAGGPYGTQYF
TGTGCCATCAGAGTAGCGGGGGGGCCTTACGGTACGCAGTATTTT
>TRBV6-5|few|TRBD1|TRBJ2-2
CASSYRTGKFTGELFF
TGTGCCAGCAGCTACAGGACAGGGAAATTCACCGGGGAGCTGTTTTTT
>TRBV5-1|few|NA|TRBJ2-5
CASSLAGDLETQYF
TGCGCCAGCAGCTTGGCCGGAGATTTAGAGACCCAGTACTTC
>TRBV23-1|few|NA|TRBJ2-3
CASSQSKTDTLRVPSTDTQYF
TGCGCCAGCAGTCAATCGAAAACGGACACTCTCAGAGTCCCTAGCACAGATACGCAGTATTTT
>TRBV12-3/TRBV12-4|NA|TRBD2|TRBJ2-1
CASSPSSGRWNEQFF
TGTGCCAGCAGTCCCTCTAGCGGGAGGTGGAATGAGCAGTTCTTC
>TRBV27|NA|TRBD1|TRBJ2-7
CASSVGQGLSYEQYF
TGTGCCAGCAGTGTGGGACAGGGTCTATCCTACGAGCAGTACTTC
>TRBV20-1|NA|NA|TRBJ2-5
CSASEDRQETQYF
TGCAGTGCTAGCGAGGATCGCCAAGAGACCCAGTACTTC
>TRBV12-3/TRBV12-4|few|TRBD2|TRBJ2-7
CASGAPIGASGVYEQYF
TGTGCCAGCGGGGCCCCGATCGGGGCTAGCGGGGTCTACGAGCAGTACTTC